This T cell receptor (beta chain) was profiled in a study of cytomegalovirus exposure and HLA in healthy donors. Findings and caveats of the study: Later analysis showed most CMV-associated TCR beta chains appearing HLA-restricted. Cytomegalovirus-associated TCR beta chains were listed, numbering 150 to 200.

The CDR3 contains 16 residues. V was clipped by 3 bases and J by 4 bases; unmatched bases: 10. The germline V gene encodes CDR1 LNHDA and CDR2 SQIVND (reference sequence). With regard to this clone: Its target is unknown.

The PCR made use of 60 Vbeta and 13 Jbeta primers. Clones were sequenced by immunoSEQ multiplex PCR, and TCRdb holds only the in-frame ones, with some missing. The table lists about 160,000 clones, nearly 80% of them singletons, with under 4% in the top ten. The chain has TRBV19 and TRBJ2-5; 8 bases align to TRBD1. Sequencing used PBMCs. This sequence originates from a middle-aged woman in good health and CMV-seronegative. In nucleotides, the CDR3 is TGTGCCAGTAGTATCCGAGGGACAGGAGCAAGAGAGACCCAGTACTTC. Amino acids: CASSIRGTGARETQYF. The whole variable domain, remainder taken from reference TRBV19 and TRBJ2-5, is DGGITQSPKYLFRKEGQNVTLSCEQNLNHDAMYWYRQDPGQGLRLIYYSQIVNDFQKGDIAEGYSVSREKKESFPLTVTSAQKNPTAFYLCASSIRGTGARETQYFGPGTRLLVL.